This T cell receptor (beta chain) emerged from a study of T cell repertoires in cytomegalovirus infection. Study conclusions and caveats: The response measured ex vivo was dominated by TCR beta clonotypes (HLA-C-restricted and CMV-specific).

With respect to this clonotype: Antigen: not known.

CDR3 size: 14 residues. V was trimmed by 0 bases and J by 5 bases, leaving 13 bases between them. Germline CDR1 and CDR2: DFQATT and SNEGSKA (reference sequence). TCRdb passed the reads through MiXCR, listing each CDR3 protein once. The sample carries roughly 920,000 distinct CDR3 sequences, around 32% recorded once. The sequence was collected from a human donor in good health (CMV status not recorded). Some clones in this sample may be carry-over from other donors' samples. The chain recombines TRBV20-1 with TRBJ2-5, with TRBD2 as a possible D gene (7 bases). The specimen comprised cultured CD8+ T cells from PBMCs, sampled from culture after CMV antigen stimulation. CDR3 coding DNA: TGCAGTGCTAGAGAGGGGGGGCCTCAGGAGACCCAGTACTTC. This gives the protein CSAREGGPQETQYF.